This T cell receptor beta chain was sequenced for a study of CD8+CD57+ T cells in acquired aplastic anemia. The wider study: Mean DNA quantity obtained from sorted CD4+ and CD8+ cells was about 3 ug.

The count of this clonotype is one. The antigen remains unidentified. The junction and the germline gene differ at one end; a read error may be behind it. The CDR3 length is 16 residues. Per the germline V gene, CDR1 is SEHNR and CDR2 is FQNEAQ (reference sequence). The use of genomic DNA as template underpinned the TCR beta VDJ and CDR3 profiling. TCRdb ran MiXCR on the reads and lists one entry per CDR3 protein. The sample has 250,000 to 300,000 distinct CDR3 sequences, around three fifths seen once. Study results and limitations: No significant difference in CD8+ Simpson's diversity was found between patients and controls.

This clonotype was sampled from a human donor with severe aplastic anemia or a healthy control (not recorded which). The sequenced material came from sorted CD4+, CD8+, or CD8+CD57+ T cells (not recorded which) from PBMCs. The J gene is TRBJ1-6, the V gene TRBV7-9; D unresolved. The CDR3 bases are TGCGCCAGCAGCTTGGAAGGAAACCAATTTGAGTCACCCCTCCACTTT. Its translation is CASSLEGNQFESPLHF.